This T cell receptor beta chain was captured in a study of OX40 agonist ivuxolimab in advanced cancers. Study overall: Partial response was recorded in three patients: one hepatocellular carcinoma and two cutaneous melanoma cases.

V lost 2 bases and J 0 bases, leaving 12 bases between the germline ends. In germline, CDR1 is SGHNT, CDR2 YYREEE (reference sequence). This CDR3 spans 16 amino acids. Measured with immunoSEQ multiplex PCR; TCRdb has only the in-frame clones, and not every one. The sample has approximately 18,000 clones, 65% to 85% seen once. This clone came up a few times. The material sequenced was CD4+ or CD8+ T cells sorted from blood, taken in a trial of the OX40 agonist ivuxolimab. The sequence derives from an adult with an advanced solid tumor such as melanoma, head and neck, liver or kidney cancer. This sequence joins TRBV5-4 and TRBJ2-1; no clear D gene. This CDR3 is CASSLIAGSSYNEQFF. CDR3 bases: TGTGCCAGCAGCTTAATAGCCGGTAGCTCCTACAATGAGCAGTTCTTC.